This T cell receptor beta chain was obtained from a study of T cell repertoires in breast cancer. Blocking oligonucleotides added to a second nested PCR suppressed unpaired genes. TCRdb re-called the emulsion pairing reads with MiXCR, one entry per CDR3 protein. The sample gives about 40,000 distinct CDR3 sequences, 45% of which show up once; roughly 60% is in the top ten. Primers covering all TCR V genes were used in emulsion RT-PCR on CD8+ T cells. There are a few counts of this clonotype. Losses at the gene ends were 5 bases for V and 3 bases for J; bases not matched to a gene: 10. CDR1 and CDR2 from the germline V gene are MNHEY and SVGAGI. This CDR3 comprises 16 residues.

The clonotype comes from a pool of human donors with breast cancer or a healthy control (not recorded which). V is TRBV6-5 and J is TRBJ1-5, with 7 bases lining up with TRBD1. The sequencing input was CD8+ T cells. CDR3 sequence reads: CASSPTGRGVNQPQHF. In DNA form, the CDR3 reads TGTGCCAGCAGTCCTACGGGCAGGGGGGTCAATCAGCCCCAGCATTTT.